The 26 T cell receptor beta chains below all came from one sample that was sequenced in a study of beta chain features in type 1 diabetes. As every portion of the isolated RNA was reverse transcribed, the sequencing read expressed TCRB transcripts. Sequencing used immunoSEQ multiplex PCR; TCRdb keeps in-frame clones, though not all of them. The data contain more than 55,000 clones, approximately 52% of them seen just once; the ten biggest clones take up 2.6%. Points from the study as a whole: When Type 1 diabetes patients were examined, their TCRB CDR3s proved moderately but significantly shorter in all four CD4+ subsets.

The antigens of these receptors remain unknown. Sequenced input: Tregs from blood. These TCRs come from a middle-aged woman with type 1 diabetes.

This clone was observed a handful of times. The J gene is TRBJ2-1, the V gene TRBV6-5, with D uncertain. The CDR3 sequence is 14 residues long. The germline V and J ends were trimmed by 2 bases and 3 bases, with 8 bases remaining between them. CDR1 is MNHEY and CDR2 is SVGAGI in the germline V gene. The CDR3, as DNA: TGTGCCAGCAGTTACAGCGCGGACTACAATGAGCAGTTCTTC. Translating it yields CASSYSADYNEQFF.

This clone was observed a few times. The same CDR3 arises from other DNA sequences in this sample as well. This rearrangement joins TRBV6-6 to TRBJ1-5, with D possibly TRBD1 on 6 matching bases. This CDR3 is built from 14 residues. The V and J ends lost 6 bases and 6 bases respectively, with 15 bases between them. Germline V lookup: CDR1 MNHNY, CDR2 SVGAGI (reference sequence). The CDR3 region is CASRLTGEGQPQHF. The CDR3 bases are TGTGCCAGCAGACTGACAGGTGAGGGTCAGCCCCAGCATTTT.

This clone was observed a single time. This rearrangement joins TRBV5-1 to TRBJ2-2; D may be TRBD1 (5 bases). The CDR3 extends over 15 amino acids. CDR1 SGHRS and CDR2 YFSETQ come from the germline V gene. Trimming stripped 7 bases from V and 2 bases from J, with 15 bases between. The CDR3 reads CASFPDSTNTGELFF. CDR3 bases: TGCGCCAGCTTCCCTGACAGCACAAACACCGGGGAGCTGTTTTTT. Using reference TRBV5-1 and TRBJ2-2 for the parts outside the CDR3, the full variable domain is KAGVTQTPRYLIKTRGQQVTLSCSPISGHRSVSWYQQTPGQGLQFLFEYFSETQRNKGNFPGRFSGRQFSNSRSEMNVSTLELGDSALYLCASFPDSTNTGELFFGEGSRLTVL.

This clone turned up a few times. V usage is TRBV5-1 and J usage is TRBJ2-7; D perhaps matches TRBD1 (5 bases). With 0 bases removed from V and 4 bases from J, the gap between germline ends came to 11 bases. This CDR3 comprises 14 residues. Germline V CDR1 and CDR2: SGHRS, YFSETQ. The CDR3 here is CASSLEGAQYEQYF. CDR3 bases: TGCGCCAGCAGCTTGGAAGGGGCGCAATACGAGCAGTACTTC. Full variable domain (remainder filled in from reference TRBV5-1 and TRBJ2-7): KAGVTQTPRYLIKTRGQQVTLSCSPISGHRSVSWYQQTPGQGLQFLFEYFSETQRNKGNFPGRFSGRQFSNSRSEMNVSTLELGDSALYLCASSLEGAQYEQYFGPGTRLTVT.

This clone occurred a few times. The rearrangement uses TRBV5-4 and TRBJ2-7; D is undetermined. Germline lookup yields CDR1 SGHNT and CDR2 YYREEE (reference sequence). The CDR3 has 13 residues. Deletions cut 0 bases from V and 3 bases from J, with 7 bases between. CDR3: CASSLDTHYEQYF. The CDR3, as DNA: TGTGCCAGCAGCTTGGACACGCACTACGAGCAGTACTTC.

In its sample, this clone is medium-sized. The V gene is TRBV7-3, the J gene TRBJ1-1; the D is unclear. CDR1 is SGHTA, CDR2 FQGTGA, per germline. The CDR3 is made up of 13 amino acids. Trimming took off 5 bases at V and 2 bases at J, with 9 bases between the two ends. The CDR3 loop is CASSAGHNTEAFF. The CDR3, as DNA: TGTGCCAGCAGCGCGGGCCACAACACTGAAGCTTTCTTT.

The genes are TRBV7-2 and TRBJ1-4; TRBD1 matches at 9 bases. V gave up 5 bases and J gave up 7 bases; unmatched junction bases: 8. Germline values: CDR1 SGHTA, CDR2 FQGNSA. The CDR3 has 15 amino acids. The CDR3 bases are TGTGCCAGCAGCAGAACAGGGGGCGGCGGTGAAAAACTGTTTTTT. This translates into CASSRTGGGGEKLFF.

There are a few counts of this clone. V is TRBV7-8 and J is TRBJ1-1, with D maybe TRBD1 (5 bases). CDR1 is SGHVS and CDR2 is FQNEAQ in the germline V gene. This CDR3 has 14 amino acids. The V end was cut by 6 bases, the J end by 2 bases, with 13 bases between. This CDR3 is CASSHQGSNTEAFF. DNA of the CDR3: TGTGCCAGCAGTCATCAGGGATCTAACACTGAAGCTTTCTTT.

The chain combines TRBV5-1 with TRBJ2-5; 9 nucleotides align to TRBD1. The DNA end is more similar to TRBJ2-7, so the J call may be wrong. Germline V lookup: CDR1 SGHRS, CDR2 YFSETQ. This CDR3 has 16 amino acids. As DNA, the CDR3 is TGCGCCAGCAGTTATTCCACCGGGACAGGGAATTACGAGCAGTACTTC. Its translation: CASSYSTGTGNYEQYF.

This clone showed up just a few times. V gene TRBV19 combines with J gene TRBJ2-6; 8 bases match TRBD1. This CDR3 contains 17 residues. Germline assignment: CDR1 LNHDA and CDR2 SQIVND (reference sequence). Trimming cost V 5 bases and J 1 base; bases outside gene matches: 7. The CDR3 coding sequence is TGTGCCAGTAGTCCGGTGACAGGGGTTTCTGGGGCCAACGTCCTGACTTTC. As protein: CASSPVTGVSGANVLTF.

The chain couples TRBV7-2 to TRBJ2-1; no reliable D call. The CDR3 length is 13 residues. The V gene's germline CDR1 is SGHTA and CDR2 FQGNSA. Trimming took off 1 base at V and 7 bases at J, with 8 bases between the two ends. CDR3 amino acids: CASSLVVWNEQFF. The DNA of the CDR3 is TGTGCCAGCAGCTTAGTAGTCTGGAATGAGCAGTTCTTC.

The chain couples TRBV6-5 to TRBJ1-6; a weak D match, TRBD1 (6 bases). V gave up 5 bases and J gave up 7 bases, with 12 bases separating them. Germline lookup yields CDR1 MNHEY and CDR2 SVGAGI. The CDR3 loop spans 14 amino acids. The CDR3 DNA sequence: TGTGCCAGCAGTACAACAGGGCCCAATTCACCCCTCCACTTT. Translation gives CASSTTGPNSPLHF.

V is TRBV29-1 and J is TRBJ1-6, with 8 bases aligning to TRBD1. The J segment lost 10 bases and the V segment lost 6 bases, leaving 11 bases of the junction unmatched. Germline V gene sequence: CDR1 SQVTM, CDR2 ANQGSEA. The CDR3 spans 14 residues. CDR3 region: CSVRTGTGGSPLHF. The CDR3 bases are TGCAGCGTCAGAACCGGGACAGGCGGATCACCCCTCCACTTT.

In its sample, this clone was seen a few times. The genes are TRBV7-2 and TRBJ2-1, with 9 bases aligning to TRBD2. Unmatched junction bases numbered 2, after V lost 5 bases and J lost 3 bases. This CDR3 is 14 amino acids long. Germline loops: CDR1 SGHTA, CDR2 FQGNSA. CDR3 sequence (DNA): TGTGCCAGCAGCCATAGCGGGAGCTACAATGAGCAGTTCTTC. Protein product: CASSHSGSYNEQFF.

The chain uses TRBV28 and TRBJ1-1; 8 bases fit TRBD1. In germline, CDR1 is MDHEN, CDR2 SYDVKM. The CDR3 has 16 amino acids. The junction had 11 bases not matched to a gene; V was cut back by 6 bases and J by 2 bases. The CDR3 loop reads CASSSPGQATNTEAFF. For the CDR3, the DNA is TGTGCCAGCAGCTCCCCGGGACAGGCAACAAACACTGAAGCTTTCTTT.

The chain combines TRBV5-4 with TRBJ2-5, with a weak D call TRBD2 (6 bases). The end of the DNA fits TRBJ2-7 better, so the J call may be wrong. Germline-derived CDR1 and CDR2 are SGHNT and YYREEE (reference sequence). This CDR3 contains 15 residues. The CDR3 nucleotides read TGTGCCAGCAGCCTCCCGGGGGTAGGGGTTTACGAGCAGTACTTC. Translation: CASSLPGVGVYEQYF.

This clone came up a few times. The chain's CDR3 is CASSQSINSGNTIYF. DNA for the CDR3: TGCGCCAGCAGCCAATCTATTAACTCTGGAAACACCATATATTTT. This chain uses TRBV4-3 with TRBJ1-3; D call uncertain. The ends were cut back, 2 bases at V and 0 bases at J, with 8 bases in the middle. Germline assignment: CDR1 LGHNA and CDR2 YSLEER. The CDR3 runs 15 residues.

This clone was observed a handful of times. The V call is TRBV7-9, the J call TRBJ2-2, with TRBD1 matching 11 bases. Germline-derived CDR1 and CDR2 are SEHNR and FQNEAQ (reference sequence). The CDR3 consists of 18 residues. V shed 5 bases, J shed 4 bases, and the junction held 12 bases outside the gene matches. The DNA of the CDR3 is TGTGCCAGCAGCCCTCGTCCCGGGACAGGGGGGTCCACCGGGGAGCTGTTTTTT. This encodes CASSPRPGTGGSTGELFF.

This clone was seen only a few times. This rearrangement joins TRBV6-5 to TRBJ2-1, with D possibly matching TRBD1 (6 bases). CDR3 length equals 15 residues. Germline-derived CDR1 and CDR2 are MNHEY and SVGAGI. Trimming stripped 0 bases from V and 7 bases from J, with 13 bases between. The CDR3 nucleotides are TGTGCCAGCAGTTACTCGATGGGGGCGGAGAATGAGCAGTTCTTC. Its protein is CASSYSMGAENEQFF.

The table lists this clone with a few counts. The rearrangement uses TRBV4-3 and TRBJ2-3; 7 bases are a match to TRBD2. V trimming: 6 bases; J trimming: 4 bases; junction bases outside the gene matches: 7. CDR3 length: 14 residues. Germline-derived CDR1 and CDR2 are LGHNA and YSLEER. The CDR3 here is CASSRREWADTQYF. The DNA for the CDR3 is TGCGCCAGCAGTCGGCGGGAGTGGGCAGATACGCAGTATTTT.

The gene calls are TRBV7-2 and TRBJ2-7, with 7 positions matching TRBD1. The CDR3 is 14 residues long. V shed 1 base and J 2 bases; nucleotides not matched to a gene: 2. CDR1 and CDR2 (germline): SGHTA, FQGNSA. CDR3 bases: TGTGCCAGCAGCTTAGGGACAGGACCCTACGAGCAGTACTTC. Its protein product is CASSLGTGPYEQYF.

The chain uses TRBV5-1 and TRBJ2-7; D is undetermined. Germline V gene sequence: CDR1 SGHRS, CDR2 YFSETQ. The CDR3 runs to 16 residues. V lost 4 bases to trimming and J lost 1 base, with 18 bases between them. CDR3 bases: TGCGCCAGCAGCCTTTTAGACATCCGTCTATCCTACGAGCAGTACTTC. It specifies CASSLLDIRLSYEQYF.

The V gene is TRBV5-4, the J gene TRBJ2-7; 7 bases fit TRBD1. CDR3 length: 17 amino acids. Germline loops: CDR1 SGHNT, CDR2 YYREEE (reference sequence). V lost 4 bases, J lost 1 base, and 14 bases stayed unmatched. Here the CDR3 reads CASSPLTGPAYSYEQYF. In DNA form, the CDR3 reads TGTGCCAGCAGCCCACTGACAGGGCCAGCATATTCCTACGAGCAGTACTTC.

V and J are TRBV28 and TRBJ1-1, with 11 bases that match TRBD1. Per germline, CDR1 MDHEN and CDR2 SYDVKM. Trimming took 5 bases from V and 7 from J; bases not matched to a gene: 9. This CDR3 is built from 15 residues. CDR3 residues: CASSPWGQGGLEAFF. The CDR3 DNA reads TGTGCCAGCAGTCCGTGGGGACAGGGGGGCCTTGAAGCTTTCTTT.

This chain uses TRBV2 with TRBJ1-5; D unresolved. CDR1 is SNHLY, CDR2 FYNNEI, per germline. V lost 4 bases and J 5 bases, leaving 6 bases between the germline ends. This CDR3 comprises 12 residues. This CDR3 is CASSAPDQPQHF. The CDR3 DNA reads TGTGCCAGCAGTGCACCGGATCAGCCCCAGCATTTT.

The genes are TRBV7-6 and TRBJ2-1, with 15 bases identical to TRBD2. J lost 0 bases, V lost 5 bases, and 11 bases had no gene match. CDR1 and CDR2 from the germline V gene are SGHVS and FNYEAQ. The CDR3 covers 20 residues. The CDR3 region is CASSRWTSGRAGVSYNEQFF. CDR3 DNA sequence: TGTGCCAGCAGCCGATGGACTAGCGGGAGGGCCGGTGTCTCCTACAATGAGCAGTTCTTC.